The entry that follows covers one T cell receptor (beta chain) sequence. This entry comes from a study of T cells in Graves' hyperthyroidism and ophthalmopathy. There were TCR beta CDR3 regions amplified from RNA transcripts. HTBI primers were employed in a first-round RT-PCR of the TCR CDR3. MiXCR was run by TCRdb on the multiplex PCR reads, yielding one entry per CDR3 protein. Among a few hundred thousand distinct CDR3 sequences listed, about 13% were seen once. From germline, CDR1 is DFQATT and CDR2 SNEGSKA (reference sequence). This CDR3 spans 11 amino acids. With 2 bases removed from V and 7 bases from J, the gap between germline ends came to 9 bases.

The chain joins TRBV20-1 to TRBJ2-7; D is undetermined. This sequence was found in a woman between 40 and 50 years old with Graves' ophthalmopathy. The sample comprised blood. The CDR3 DNA is TGCAGTGCTAGACTAGTTATAGAGCAGTACTTC. Amino acid sequence: CSARLVIEQYF.